This T cell receptor (beta chain) was recovered during a study of shared clonotypes between healthy human individuals. The authors distributed each subset's genomic DNA evenly over several immunoSEQ plates. Only in-frame clones appear in the TCRdb table, and some are missing; sequencing was by immunoSEQ multiplex PCR. There are millions of clones in the sample; about 92% occur only once, and more than 1.5% lies in the top ten. This CDR3 region has 16 residues. Germline loops: CDR1 SGDLS, CDR2 YYNGEE. The V end lost 3 bases, the J end lost 3 bases, and 17 bases lay between the germline ends. Study-wide results and limits: Although depth was large, rarefaction showed that sequencing of the sorted subsets was incomplete. Of the naive CD4 clonotypes, around 4.8% were shared across a handful of donors.

As regards this clone: What it binds is unknown.

Naive CD8 cells were CD45RO-negative, positively selected for CCR7, excluding terminally differentiated effector memory CD45RA+ cells. Caucasian adults living in Nashville, Tennessee, provided all samples. V gene TRBV9 combines with J gene TRBJ2-3; D may match TRBD1 or TRBD2 (6 bases each). The material sequenced was naive CD8+ T cells from PBMCs. The receptor's source is a man aged 18-30 years in good health. Some clones in this sample may be carry-over from other donors' samples. The CDR3 region has the DNA TGTGCCAGCAGCGAGGGCCGGGGGCCGAGTACAGATACGCAGTATTTT. The encoded protein is CASSEGRGPSTDTQYF.